The 32 T cell receptor beta chains given below trace back to one sample, sequenced in a study of spatial heterogeneity in lung cancer. Time point described: sample taken at primary tumor resection. Tumor, nontumor lung or frozen PBMC supplied whole RNA that was sequenced unsorted. TCRdb re-called the 5' RACE reads through MiXCR, storing one row per CDR3 protein. The sample yields over 14,000 distinct CDR3 sequences, around 8% seen once. Sample: PBMCs, taken at surgery. Receptors originate from a female donor with early-stage non-small cell lung cancer.

Only a few counts were recorded for this clonotype. This chain uses TRBV12-3 or TRBV12-4 with TRBJ2-1, with 9 bases aligning to TRBD2. The CDR3 has 15 amino acids. After removal of 3 bases from V and 9 bases from J, the junction contained 9 bases not matched to a gene. CDR3 nucleotide sequence: TGTGCCAGCAGTTTTCAGGCGGGGGGGCGGAGTGAGCAGTTCTTC. Translated, it gives CASSFQAGGRSEQFF.

This clonotype was detected only a few times. This chain uses TRBV7-2 with TRBJ2-1; perhaps TRBD2 as D (6 bases). Germline V CDR1 and CDR2: SGHTA, FQGNSA. The CDR3 is 11 residues long. Trimming took off 2 bases at V and 11 bases at J, with 7 bases between the two ends. CDR3 residues: CASSLRGKQFF. The CDR3 coding sequence is TGTGCCAGCAGCTTACGCGGGAAGCAGTTCTTC.

This rearrangement joins TRBV29-1 to TRBJ1-2; no clear D gene. CDR3 length: 11 amino acids. The germline V gene encodes CDR1 SQVTM and CDR2 ANQGSEA. The V gene lost 4 bases and the J gene lost 5 bases, with 8 bases spanning the gap. The CDR3 spells CSVAAVYGYTF. The CDR3 coding sequence is TGCAGCGTTGCCGCGGTGTATGGCTACACCTTC.

This clonotype occurred many times. The rearrangement uses TRBV20-1 and TRBJ2-7; maybe TRBD2 (5 bases). Germline V gives CDR1 DFQATT, CDR2 SNEGSKA (reference sequence). CDR3 size: 15 residues. Trimming shortened V by 4 bases and J by 1 base, and 17 bases separated the two germline ends. For the CDR3, the DNA is TGCAGTGCTACCCCGCTAGCACCTAGGTCCTACGAGCAGTACTTC. It specifies CSATPLAPRSYEQYF.

Ten or more counts support this clonotype. The chain links TRBV2 to TRBJ2-2; 8 nucleotides match TRBD1. Germline assignment: CDR1 SNHLY and CDR2 FYNNEI. The CDR3 sequence is 14 residues long. J lost 1 base, V lost 6 bases, and 1 base had no gene match. CDR3 in DNA: TGTGCCAGCAGCGGGACAGGGAACACCGGGGAGCTGTTTTTT. Protein: CASSGTGNTGELFF.

This clonotype was counted at least ten times. The chain has TRBV19 and TRBJ2-7; D gene uncertain. V was shortened by 2 bases and J by 0 bases, with 8 bases between the two germline ends. CDR3 size: 14 residues. Per the germline V gene, CDR1 is LNHDA and CDR2 is SQIVND (reference sequence). The CDR3 DNA follows: TGTGCCAGTAGTATAACTCAGTCCTCCTACGAGCAGTACTTC. Translating it yields CASSITQSSYEQYF.

The table lists this clonotype with many counts. This chain connects TRBV6-1 to TRBJ1-4, with D unclear. The CDR3 loop spans 12 amino acids. In germline, CDR1 is MNHNS, CDR2 SASEGT. The germline V and J ends were trimmed by 7 bases and 8 bases, with 11 bases remaining between them. DNA of the CDR3: TGTGCCAGCACCGAAGGGAGCGAAAAACTGTTTTTT. This sequence encodes CASTEGSEKLFF.

This clonotype appeared many times. The chain is built from TRBV7-9 and TRBJ2-5; no definite D call. Germline V gene data show CDR1 as SEHNR and CDR2 as FQNEAQ (reference sequence). The ends were cut back, 1 base at V and 4 bases at J, with 7 bases in the middle. This CDR3 contains 13 residues. CDR3 sequence: CASSLERGETQYF. In DNA form, the CDR3 reads TGTGCCAGCAGCTTAGAAAGAGGAGAGACCCAGTACTTC.

There are many counts of this clonotype. The chain joins TRBV12-3 or TRBV12-4 to TRBJ1-2; D is ambiguous. The CDR3 loop spans 13 amino acids. The ends were cut back, 6 bases at V and 0 bases at J, with 8 bases in the middle. The CDR3 DNA reads as TGTGCCAGCAGACTTCGGGCTAACTATGGCTACACCTTC. Its protein is CASRLRANYGYTF.

This clonotype came up many times. This rearrangement joins TRBV28 to TRBJ2-5; 12 bases align to TRBD2. Losses at the gene ends were 5 bases for V and 5 bases for J; bases not matched to a gene: 6. Germline loops: CDR1 MDHEN, CDR2 SYDVKM. This CDR3 comprises 15 residues. The CDR3 nucleotides read TGTGCCAGCAGTCTAGCGGGAGGGCCGTATGAGACCCAGTACTTC. Translated, it gives CASSLAGGPYETQYF.

A few counts support this clonotype. This chain uses TRBV18 with TRBJ1-1; D gene unclear. This CDR3 has 14 residues. The germline gives CDR1 KGHSH, CDR2 LQKENI. The V end was cut by 3 bases, the J end by 0 bases, with 8 bases between. CDR3 DNA: TGTGCCAGCTCACCCGACATCATGAACACTGAAGCTTTCTTT. It translates to CASSPDIMNTEAFF.

This clonotype was seen ten or more times. The V gene is TRBV29-1, the J gene TRBJ1-2; maybe TRBD1 (5 bases). The CDR3 is 15 residues long. The V end was cut by 2 bases, the J end by 0 bases, with 13 bases between. Germline V CDR1 and CDR2: SQVTM, ANQGSEA. The DNA of the CDR3 is TGCAGCGTTGAAAATTGGGGCTCAGCTAACTATGGCTACACCTTC. Protein product: CSVENWGSANYGYTF.

Judged by abundance, this clonotype is medium-sized (0.01 to 0.1%). The DNA for the CDR3 is TGTGCCAGCAGACTACCCGCGGGGGAGCAGTTCTTC. It encodes CASRLPAGEQFF. The chain is built from TRBV5-8 and TRBJ2-1; D possibly corresponds to TRBD2 (6 bases). V lost 5 bases to trimming and J lost 10 bases, with 13 bases between them. This CDR3 has 12 residues. Germline V gene lookup returns CDR1 SGHTS and CDR2 YDEGEE.

There are many counts of this clonotype. The rearrangement uses TRBV18 and TRBJ2-7, with a weak D call TRBD2 (5 bases). The CDR3 is 16 residues long. Per the germline V gene, CDR1 is KGHSH and CDR2 is LQKENI. Trimming cost V 0 bases and J 7 bases, with 19 bases left between them. CDR3 in DNA: TGTGCCAGCTCACCACCGGCCACTAGGCCGTCCGGGGAGCAGTACTTC. Its translation: CASSPPATRPSGEQYF.

This clonotype was found many times. The gene calls are TRBV6-5 and TRBJ1-1, with TRBD1 as a possible D gene (6 bases). Germline CDR1 reads MNHEY; CDR2 reads SVGAGI. Trimming shortened V by 1 base and J by 5 bases, and 14 bases separated the two germline ends. The CDR3 covers 15 residues. CDR3 sequence reads: CASSYLGGGGTEAFF. The CDR3 coding sequence is TGTGCCAGCAGTTACTTAGGGGGAGGGGGTACTGAAGCTTTCTTT.

This clonotype appeared many times. The chain has TRBV7-2 and TRBJ2-5; either TRBD1 or TRBD2 may fit D (5 bases each). V was trimmed by 5 bases and J by 11 bases, leaving 15 bases between them. Germline CDR1 reads SGHTA; CDR2 reads FQGNSA. The CDR3 runs 12 residues. The CDR3 spells CASSPNGAAQYF. The CDR3 DNA reads as TGTGCCAGCAGCCCAAACGGGGCCGCGCAGTACTTC.

This clonotype was observed many times. This chain links TRBV4-1 with TRBJ1-2, with TRBD1 matching over 7 bases. CDR1 and CDR2 (germline): MGHRA, YSYEKL. The CDR3 has 16 residues. V was clipped by 0 bases and J by 2 bases; unmatched bases: 6. The CDR3 spells CASSQDISTGNYGYTF. Here the CDR3 DNA reads TGCGCCAGCAGCCAAGATATCTCGACAGGGAACTATGGCTACACCTTC.

This clonotype was counted at least ten times. The chain combines TRBV7-9 with TRBJ2-3, with D possibly TRBD2 on 5 matching bases. Trimming took 5 bases from V and 2 from J, leaving 20 bases between them. The CDR3 sequence is 17 residues long. The V gene's germline CDR1 is SEHNR and CDR2 FQNEAQ (reference sequence). The CDR3 coding sequence is TGTGCCAGCAGCCCAACGGGGTTCGAGGACCTCACAGATACGCAGTATTTT. Translating gives CASSPTGFEDLTDTQYF.

The chain has TRBV7-2 and TRBJ1-5; D unclear. The germline V gene has CDR1 SGHTA and CDR2 FQGNSA. Trimming removed 5 bases at V and 9 bases at J, with 14 bases between. The CDR3 spans 13 residues. CDR3 nucleotides: TGTGCCAGCAGCCAACGCGGCGGTAGGCCCCAGCATTTT. Protein sequence: CASSQRGGRPQHF.

This clonotype was counted at least ten times. The chain has TRBV9 and TRBJ2-7; a possible D gene is TRBD1 (6 bases). V lost 4 bases to trimming and J lost 3 bases, with 23 bases between them. Germline V lookup: CDR1 SGDLS, CDR2 YYNGEE. There are 17 residues in the CDR3. CDR3 DNA sequence: TGTGCCAGCAGCCCGCAACCCGCCGGGACATCTTTCTACGAGCAGTACTTC. Translating it yields CASSPQPAGTSFYEQYF.

This clonotype was counted at least ten times. The chain carries TRBV7-2 and TRBJ2-7, with a weak D call TRBD1 (6 bases). Trimming removed 9 bases at V and 3 bases at J, with 12 bases between. Per the germline V gene, CDR1 is SGHTA and CDR2 is FQGNSA. The CDR3 is 12 amino acids. The CDR3 here is CASRDIFYEQYF. CDR3 in DNA: TGTGCCAGTAGGGACATATTCTACGAGCAGTACTTC.

This clonotype was counted ten times or more. The chain couples TRBV2 to TRBJ1-4, with a weak D call TRBD1 (6 bases). CDR1 and CDR2 (germline): SNHLY, FYNNEI. CDR3 length: 14 residues. The V gene lost 8 bases and the J gene lost 7 bases, with 17 bases spanning the gap. The CDR3 loop reads CASLLGGGGEKLFF. CDR3 in DNA: TGTGCCAGCCTCCTAGGGGGAGGGGGTGAAAAACTGTTTTTT.

This clonotype showed up many times. Here the CDR3 reads CASSSGTGSTDTQYF. The CDR3 coding sequence is TGTGCCAGCAGTTCCGGGACAGGGAGCACAGATACGCAGTATTTT. V is TRBV12-3 or TRBV12-4 and J is TRBJ2-3; 9 bases map to TRBD1. V lost 4 bases and J lost 0; bases outside the gene matches: 2. CDR3 size: 15 residues.

This clonotype was observed many times. The chain recombines TRBV4-3 with TRBJ2-5; D is uncertain. Trimming took off 0 bases at V and 4 bases at J, with 6 bases between the two ends. The CDR3 totals 13 residues. Germline V lookup: CDR1 LGHNA, CDR2 YSLEER. The CDR3 is CASSQDIGETQYF. CDR3 sequence (DNA): TGCGCCAGCAGCCAAGATATTGGAGAGACCCAGTACTTC.

In its sample, this clonotype was seen once. The chain joins TRBV10-1 to TRBJ2-1, with 12 bases that match TRBD2. This CDR3 spans 17 amino acids. The germline CDR1 and CDR2 sequences are WNHNN and SYGVQD (reference sequence). J lost 7 bases, V lost 6 bases, and 13 bases had no gene match. CDR3 DNA: TGCGCCAGCAGGTACATCACTAGCGGGAGGAAAGGGAATGAGCAGTTCTTC. Amino acids: CASRYITSGRKGNEQFF.

The chain employs TRBV29-1 and TRBJ1-2, with a possible D match to TRBD1 (5 bases). This CDR3 is 12 amino acids long. Trimming pared 5 bases from V and 4 bases from J, leaving 11 bases between. Germline loops: CDR1 SQVTM, CDR2 ANQGSEA. CDR3 residues: CSVSRGRYGYTF. DNA of the CDR3: TGCAGCGTTTCGCGGGGCCGCTATGGCTACACCTTC.

This clonotype was found many times. The chain employs TRBV29-1 and TRBJ2-3; D is uncertain. Germline CDR1 and CDR2: SQVTM and ANQGSEA. V lost 2 bases and J lost 6, with 9 bases in between. The CDR3 totals 12 residues. The CDR3 nucleotides are TGCAGCGTTGAACGGCCCGGTGATACGCAGTATTTT. Residues: CSVERPGDTQYF.

This chain links TRBV29-1 with TRBJ2-7; 10 bases line up with TRBD2. Germline V gives CDR1 SQVTM, CDR2 ANQGSEA. J gave up 2 bases and V 4 bases, and 8 bases lay outside the gene matches. This CDR3 is built from 15 residues. The CDR3: CSVVGLAGVAYEQYF. Here the CDR3 DNA reads TGCAGCGTTGTCGGGCTAGCGGGAGTGGCCTACGAGCAGTACTTC.

At least ten counts were recorded for this clonotype. This chain links TRBV12-3 or TRBV12-4 with TRBJ2-7; possibly TRBD1 or TRBD2 for D (5 bases each). This CDR3 spans 13 amino acids. Deletions cut 3 bases from V and 12 bases from J, with 18 bases between. In DNA form, the CDR3 reads TGTGCCAGCAGTTTGGGGGTGGGGGATCGACTGTACTTC. Translation: CASSLGVGDRLYF.

A word on this clonotype: One base away lies a much larger clone, so this may be a sequencing read error. Likely a read error: the CDR3 ends without its conserved phenylalanine or tryptophan. The genes are TRBV29-1 and TRBJ1-3; the D is unclear. The CDR3 has 13 residues. Between the trimmed V and J ends, which lost 4 bases and 4 bases, there was a span of 11 bases. Germline CDR1 reads SQVTM; CDR2 reads ANQGSEA. CDR3 in amino acids: CSVGQASGNTIYS. DNA of the CDR3: TGCAGCGTTGGTCAGGCATCCGGAAACACCATATATTCT.

This clonotype has ten or more counts. The chain is built from TRBV28 and TRBJ2-5; D is ambiguous. Germline assignment: CDR1 MDHEN and CDR2 SYDVKM. The CDR3 covers 14 residues. The V end was cut by 3 bases, the J end by 0 bases, with 8 bases between. CDR3 amino acids: CASSLPSYQETQYF. CDR3 in DNA: TGTGCCAGCAGTTTGCCGTCGTACCAAGAGACCCAGTACTTC.

This clonotype was found many times. The rearrangement uses TRBV6-5 and TRBJ2-5, with TRBD2 matching over 9 bases. Germline V CDR1 and CDR2: MNHEY, SVGAGI. Germline trimming cut 6 bases from V and 1 base from J; bases unmatched to any gene: 6. The CDR3 has 15 residues. DNA of the CDR3: TGTGCCAGCAGCAGACTAGCGGTGATCCAAGAGACCCAGTACTTC. This encodes CASSRLAVIQETQYF.